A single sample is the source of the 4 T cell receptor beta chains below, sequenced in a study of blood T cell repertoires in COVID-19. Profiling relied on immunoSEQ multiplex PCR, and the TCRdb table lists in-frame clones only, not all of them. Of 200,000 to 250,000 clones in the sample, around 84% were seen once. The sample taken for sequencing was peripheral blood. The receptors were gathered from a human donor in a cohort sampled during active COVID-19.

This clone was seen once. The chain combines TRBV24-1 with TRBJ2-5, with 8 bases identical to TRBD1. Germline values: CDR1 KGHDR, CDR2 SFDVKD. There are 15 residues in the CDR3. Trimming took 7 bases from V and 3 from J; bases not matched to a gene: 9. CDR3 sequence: CATSPAGTGKETQYF. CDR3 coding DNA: TGTGCCACCAGCCCAGCCGGGACAGGAAAAGAGACCCAGTACTTC.

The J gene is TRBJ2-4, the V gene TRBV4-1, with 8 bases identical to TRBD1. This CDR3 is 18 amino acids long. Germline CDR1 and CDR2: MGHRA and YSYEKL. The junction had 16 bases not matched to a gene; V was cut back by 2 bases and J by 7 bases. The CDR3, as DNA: TGCGCCAGCAGCCAATCCGGACAGGGCCAAGGGAATAGGAACATTCAGTACTTC. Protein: CASSQSGQGQGNRNIQYF.

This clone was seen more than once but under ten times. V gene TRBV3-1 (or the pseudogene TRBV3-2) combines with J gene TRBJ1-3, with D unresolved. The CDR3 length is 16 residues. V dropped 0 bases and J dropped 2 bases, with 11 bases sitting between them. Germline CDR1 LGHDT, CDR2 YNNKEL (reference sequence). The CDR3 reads CASSQDIRVPGNTIYF. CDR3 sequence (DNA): TGTGCCAGCAGCCAAGATATCCGGGTTCCTGGAAACACCATATATTTT.

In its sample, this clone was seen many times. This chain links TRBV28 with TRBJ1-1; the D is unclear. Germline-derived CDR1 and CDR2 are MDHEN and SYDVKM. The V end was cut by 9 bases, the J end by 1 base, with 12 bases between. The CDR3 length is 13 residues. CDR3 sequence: CASQIAGNTEAFF. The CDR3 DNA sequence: TGTGCCAGTCAAATTGCAGGGAACACTGAAGCTTTCTTT.